These 19 T cell receptor beta chains were sequenced from one sample in a study of blood T cell repertoires in COVID-19. Profiled with immunoSEQ multiplex PCR; TCRdb holds only in-frame clones, not every one. The table shows about 170,000 clones, with 79% occurring only once. The sample taken for sequencing was PBMCs or T cells enriched from blood (not recorded which). The receptors come from a woman aged 70-85 years in a cohort exposed to, infected with or recovered from COVID-19 (not recorded which).

The count of this clone is one. The chain employs TRBV24-1 and TRBJ2-2, with a tentative D call TRBD2 (6 bases). The V and J ends lost 4 bases and 0 bases respectively, with 8 bases between them. The germline V gene encodes CDR1 KGHDR and CDR2 SFDVKD. The CDR3 loop spans 15 amino acids. CDR3 residues: CATSEGTANTGELFF. CDR3 bases: TGTGCCACCAGTGAGGGGACTGCGAACACCGGGGAGCTGTTTTTT.

With respect to this clone: An end of the junction does not agree with germline; a read error may underlie this. The chain joins TRBV7-7 to TRBJ2-3, with a tentative D call TRBD1 (5 bases). This CDR3 has 13 amino acids. Germline V lookup: CDR1 SSHAT, CDR2 FNYEAQ (reference sequence). CDR3 sequence (DNA): TGTGCTAGCACCCCGACAGAACCTGATACGCAGTATTTT. It is translated as CASTPTEPDTQYF.

For this clone: Other DNA sequences in this specimen translate into the identical CDR3. The chain couples TRBV5-1 to TRBJ1-1; the D gene is possibly TRBD1 (5 bases). CDR1 is SGHRS, CDR2 YFSETQ, per germline. The CDR3 runs 13 residues. Between the trimmed V and J ends, which lost 2 bases and 1 base, there was a span of 6 bases. The CDR3 reads CASSFQGNTEAFF. The CDR3 DNA reads TGCGCCAGCAGCTTCCAGGGGAACACTGAAGCTTTCTTT.

This chain links TRBV11-2 with TRBJ2-3; D is uncertain. Looked up from germline, CDR1 is SGHAT and CDR2 is FQNNGV. V shed 3 bases and J shed 2 bases, with 6 bases lying between them. The CDR3 has 13 amino acids. The chain's CDR3 is CASSLGNTDTQYF. The CDR3, as DNA: TGTGCCAGCAGCTTGGGCAACACAGATACGCAGTATTTT.

The J gene is TRBJ1-6, the V gene TRBV7-9; D unresolved. V gave up 5 bases and J gave up 0 bases, with 11 bases separating them. From germline, CDR1 is SEHNR and CDR2 FQNEAQ (reference sequence). CDR3 length equals 16 residues. CDR3 in amino acids: CASSHTESSYNSPLHF. The CDR3 DNA follows: TGTGCCAGCAGCCACACAGAGAGCTCCTATAATTCACCCCTCCACTTT.

The chain employs TRBV10-1 and TRBJ2-5; tentatively, D is TRBD2 (5 bases). Germline CDR1 WNHNN, CDR2 SYGVQD (reference sequence). Trimming removed 5 bases from V and 4 bases from J, with 11 bases in between. This CDR3 has 13 residues. The CDR3 spells CASSRGLGETQYF. The CDR3 nucleotides are TGCGCCAGCAGTCGTGGACTCGGAGAGACCCAGTACTTC.

V gene TRBV10-3 combines with J gene TRBJ2-3; 7 nucleotides match TRBD2. Per germline, CDR1 ENHRY and CDR2 SYGVKD. This CDR3 comprises 14 residues. Trimming cost V 4 bases and J 4 bases; bases outside gene matches: 5. This CDR3 is CAISGAGNADTQYF. The CDR3 nucleotides read TGTGCCATCAGTGGAGCGGGAAATGCAGATACGCAGTATTTT.

The chain employs TRBV30 and TRBJ1-2, with D perhaps TRBD1 (6 bases). Looked up from germline, CDR1 is GTSNPN and CDR2 is SVGIG (reference sequence). The CDR3 has 12 amino acids. V shed 2 bases and J shed 2 bases, with 6 bases lying between them. CDR3 residues: CAWSTGNYGYTF. CDR3 DNA: TGTGCCTGGAGTACAGGGAACTATGGCTACACCTTC. The full variable domain, with the rest looked up from reference TRBV30 and TRBJ1-2, is SQTIHQWPATLVQPVGSPLSLECTVEGTSNPNLYWYRQAAGRGLQLLFYSVGIGQISSEVPQNLSASRPQDRQFILSSKKLLLSDSGFYLCAWSTGNYGYTFGSGTRLTVV.

V gene TRBV2 combines with J gene TRBJ2-7; 11 bases line up with TRBD2. The CDR3 covers 15 residues. Unmatched junction bases numbered 7, after V lost 6 bases and J lost 3 bases. The germline V gene has CDR1 SNHLY and CDR2 FYNNEI. The CDR3 loop is CASRLSGLAVYEQYF. CDR3 DNA: TGTGCCAGCAGGCTATCGGGACTAGCGGTCTACGAGCAGTACTTC.

The chain is built from TRBV7-9 and TRBJ2-5; weak D call: TRBD1 (6 bases). Germline loops: CDR1 SEHNR, CDR2 FQNEAQ (reference sequence). The ends were cut back, 3 bases at V and 1 base at J, with 12 bases in the middle. This CDR3 comprises 15 residues. The CDR3 spells CASSLNRAGQETQYF. The CDR3 DNA reads as TGTGCCAGCAGCTTGAACAGGGCCGGCCAAGAGACCCAGTACTTC. Full variable domain (remainder filled in from reference TRBV7-9 and TRBJ2-5): DTGVSQNPRHKITKRGQNVTFRCDPISEHNRLYWYRQTLGQGPEFLTYFQNEAQLEKSRLLSDRFSAERPKGSFSTLEIQRTEQGDSAMYLCASSLNRAGQETQYFGPGTRLLVL.

The chain combines TRBV19 with TRBJ1-6, with D possibly TRBD1 on 6 matching bases. The germline V gene encodes CDR1 LNHDA and CDR2 SQIVND (reference sequence). The CDR3 has 15 residues. The V and J ends lost 1 base and 7 bases respectively, with 11 bases between them. As DNA, the CDR3 is TGTGCCAGTAGTATAGGCCAGGGGCCGAATTCACCCCTCCACTTT. This translates into CASSIGQGPNSPLHF.

This chain joins TRBV10-3 and TRBJ2-3; TRBD2 agrees at 13 bases. This CDR3 is built from 18 residues. Unmatched junction bases numbered 13, after V lost 7 bases and J lost 3 bases. Germline loops: CDR1 ENHRY, CDR2 SYGVKD. The CDR3 region is CAIKKDGPGLAGTDTQYF. In DNA, the CDR3 is TGTGCCATCAAGAAGGACGGCCCGGGACTAGCGGGAACAGATACGCAGTATTTT.

V is TRBV6-1 and J is TRBJ2-3; D is uncertain. V was clipped by 2 bases and J by 14 bases, with 14 bases between them. In germline, CDR1 is MNHNS, CDR2 SASEGT. The CDR3 contains 12 residues. This chain's CDR3 is CASSEYESPGYF. CDR3 sequence (DNA): TGTGCCAGCAGTGAATACGAGAGCCCCGGGTATTTT.

CDR3 residues: CAISGGRDQPQHF. CDR3 DNA: TGTGCCATCAGTGGAGGAAGAGATCAGCCCCAGCATTTT. The rearrangement uses TRBV10-3 and TRBJ1-5; the D is unclear. The CDR3 has 13 amino acids. CDR1 ENHRY and CDR2 SYGVKD come from the germline V gene. Trimming cost V 4 bases and J 5 bases, with 9 bases left between them.

V is TRBV5-1 and J is TRBJ2-2; D unresolved. Germline CDR1 SGHRS, CDR2 YFSETQ. Trimming removed 4 bases from V and 7 bases from J, with 11 bases in between. This CDR3 is 13 amino acids long. CDR3: CASSHRTGGELFF. The CDR3 bases are TGCGCCAGCAGCCACCGAACCGGCGGGGAGCTGTTTTTT.

This clone was found a few times. The J gene is TRBJ2-1, the V gene TRBV5-1; 11 bases line up with TRBD2. The junction had 5 bases not matched to a gene; V was cut back by 0 bases and J by 6 bases. CDR3 length: 16 amino acids. Germline V lookup: CDR1 SGHRS, CDR2 YFSETQ. CDR3 sequence reads: CASSLVVAGGPNEQFF. The DNA of the CDR3 is TGCGCCAGCAGCTTGGTGGTAGCGGGAGGGCCCAATGAGCAGTTCTTC.

This chain uses TRBV29-1 with TRBJ2-5; D unresolved. Trimming cost V 6 bases and J 2 bases, with 13 bases left between them. The CDR3 extends over 13 amino acids. The germline V gene encodes CDR1 SQVTM and CDR2 ANQGSEA. In DNA form, the CDR3 reads TGCAGCGTCTACCGCAGGTTACAAGAGACCCAGTACTTC. Translated: CSVYRRLQETQYF.

This clone was seen once. CDR3 loop: CASSRTGGEGYTF. The DNA of the CDR3 is TGTGCCAGCAGTCGGACAGGGGGAGAGGGCTACACCTTC. The rearrangement joins TRBV6-5 to TRBJ1-2; TRBD1 matches at 10 bases. Germline V gene data show CDR1 as MNHEY and CDR2 as SVGAGI. The CDR3 covers 13 residues. V lost 5 bases, J lost 8 bases, and 5 bases stayed unmatched.

V usage is TRBV5-1 and J usage is TRBJ2-1; 8 nucleotides agree with TRBD2. The CDR3 has 15 amino acids. V was pared by 4 bases and J by 5 bases, with 8 bases of the junction left unmatched. Germline-derived CDR1 and CDR2 are SGHRS and YFSETQ. CDR3 amino acids: CASSRWAGGNNEQFF. CDR3 coding DNA: TGCGCCAGCAGCAGGTGGGCGGGAGGTAACAATGAGCAGTTCTTC.